What follows is one T cell receptor (beta chain) and its context. Its antigen remains unknown. These data belong to a study of response to subunit inactivated influenza vaccine. Study conclusions and caveats: New T cells are recruited in small numbers by each seasonal influenza vaccination, according to the authors' suggestion.

The CDR3 loop spans 15 amino acids. CDR1 is SEHNR and CDR2 is FQNEAQ in the germline V gene (reference sequence). The J segment lost 6 bases and the V segment lost 0 bases, leaving 5 bases of the junction unmatched. One entry per CDR3 protein, called by TCRdb with MiXCR from the RT-PCR reads. The sample carries more than 150,000 distinct CDR3 sequences, about a tenth recorded once. Specimen: non-naive T cells sorted from PBMCs, collected on the day of vaccination. The receptor was derived from a man between 50 and 59 years old who received an inactivated influenza vaccine. V gene TRBV7-9 combines with J gene TRBJ2-7, with 10 bases lining up with TRBD1. CDR3 in amino acids: CASSLAGTGEPEQYF. DNA of the CDR3: TGTGCCAGCAGCTTAGCGGGGACAGGGGAACCCGAGCAGTACTTC. Complete variable domain (other parts from reference TRBV7-9 and TRBJ2-7): DTGVSQNPRHKITKRGQNVTFRCDPISEHNRLYWYRQTLGQGPEFLTYFQNEAQLEKSRLLSDRFSAERPKGSFSTLEIQRTEQGDSAMYLCASSLAGTGEPEQYFGPGTRLTVT.